The 32 T cell receptor beta chains reported below all come from one sample, sequenced in a study of blood T cells in healthy people across ages. A second PCR of roughly 7 to 11 cycles used a sample-barcoded 5' primer and a J-beta primer mix. One entry per CDR3 protein, called by TCRdb with MiXCR from the 5' RACE reads. The table lists 700,000 to 800,000 distinct CDR3 sequences, roughly 44% of them singletons. The sequenced sample consisted of blood. Receptors originate from a woman aged 55-69 years in good health.

To note about this clonotype: A much larger clone differs by one base, so this may be a read error. V is TRBV12-3 or TRBV12-4 and J is TRBJ1-2, with 7 positions matching TRBD1. There are 15 residues in the CDR3. Trimming cost V 5 bases and J 3 bases; bases outside gene matches: 9. CDR3 loop: CASSPSRQGHYGYTF. CDR3 bases: TGTGCCAGCAGTCCAAGCCGACAGGGCCACTATGGCTACACCTTC.

V usage is TRBV10-3 and J usage is TRBJ2-7; D possibly corresponds to TRBD1 (6 bases). V was clipped by 6 bases and J by 2 bases, with 8 bases between them. The CDR3 runs to 12 residues. The V gene's germline CDR1 is ENHRY and CDR2 SYGVKD. CDR3: CAIRTGAYEQYF. The CDR3 DNA reads as TGTGCCATCAGGACAGGCGCCTACGAGCAGTACTTC.

The table lists this clonotype with a few counts. The chain employs TRBV27 and TRBJ1-6; D is ambiguous. The CDR3 loop spans 12 amino acids. Germline CDR1 and CDR2: MNHEY and SMNVEV (reference sequence). The V end lost 2 bases, the J end lost 8 bases, and 4 bases lay between the germline ends. DNA of the CDR3: TGTGCCAGCAGTTTAGGTTATTCACCCCTCCACTTT. It codes for CASSLGYSPLHF.

V and J are TRBV5-1 and TRBJ1-4; 8 nucleotides align to TRBD1. J gave up 5 bases and V 5 bases, and 8 bases lay outside the gene matches. Germline values: CDR1 SGHRS, CDR2 YFSETQ. The CDR3 spans 15 residues. CDR3 coding DNA: TGCGCCAGCAGGTCCCGACAGGGGATCAATGAAAAACTGTTTTTT. Amino acids: CASRSRQGINEKLFF.

This clonotype was detected ten times or more. The DNA for the CDR3 is TGTGCCAGCAGGGATATGAACACTGAAGCTTTCTTT. It is translated as CASRDMNTEAFF. J is TRBJ1-1 and V is TRBV4-2; D gene uncertain. V shed 6 bases and J shed 0 bases, with 5 bases lying between them. CDR3 length: 12 residues. Germline V CDR1 and CDR2: LGHNA, YNFKEQ.

The CDR3 nucleotides read TGTGCCAGCAGCTCACCAAGGACGCTTTCTGGGGCCAACGTCCTGACTTTC. The encoded protein is CASSSPRTLSGANVLTF. V and J are TRBV7-9 and TRBJ2-6, with D unresolved. Germline lookup yields CDR1 SEHNR and CDR2 FQNEAQ (reference sequence). There are 17 residues in the CDR3. Trimming removed 4 bases at V and 1 base at J, with 14 bases between.

J is TRBJ1-1 and V is TRBV10-3; D is possibly TRBD1 (6 bases). V was trimmed by 7 bases and J by 10 bases, leaving 19 bases between them. Germline values: CDR1 ENHRY, CDR2 SYGVKD. This CDR3 has 13 amino acids. The CDR3 bases are TGTGCCATCACCTCGACATTACAGGGTGCAGCTTTCTTT. Amino acids: CAITSTLQGAAFF.

The chain has TRBV29-1 and TRBJ2-5; D is unclear. The germline V gene encodes CDR1 SQVTM and CDR2 ANQGSEA. This CDR3 comprises 15 residues. With 6 bases removed from V and 11 bases from J, the gap between germline ends came to 28 bases. Here the CDR3 reads CSVPSLRIRQDEQYF. The CDR3 nucleotides read TGCAGCGTCCCATCGCTCCGTATACGTCAGGATGAGCAGTACTTC.

The chain links TRBV30 to TRBJ2-7; D remains ambiguous. The CDR3 extends over 12 amino acids. Germline-derived CDR1 and CDR2 are GTSNPN and SVGIG (reference sequence). V lost 1 base, J lost 7 bases, and 11 bases lay in between. The DNA of the CDR3 is TGTGCCTGGAGTGCCCTCGGGTGGGAGCAGTACTTC. It encodes CAWSALGWEQYF.

The sample holds many counts of this clonotype. V usage is TRBV5-5 and J usage is TRBJ2-5, with a tentative D call TRBD2 (5 bases). CDR3 length: 14 amino acids. CDR1 and CDR2 (germline): SGHKS, YYEKEE (reference sequence). Trimming cost V 1 base and J 5 bases, with 12 bases left between them. CDR3 protein: CASSLWRPGETQYF. CDR3 DNA sequence: TGTGCCAGCAGCTTGTGGAGGCCTGGGGAGACCCAGTACTTC.

This clonotype was observed at least ten times. The chain has TRBV4-2 and TRBJ2-1, with no clear D. V shed 0 bases and J shed 7 bases, with 4 bases lying between them. The CDR3 is made up of 12 amino acids. Germline CDR1 reads LGHNA; CDR2 reads YNFKEQ. The CDR3, as DNA: TGTGCCAGCAGCCAAGAAGGTAATGAGCAGTTCTTC. It encodes CASSQEGNEQFF.

This chain uses TRBV20-1 with TRBJ2-5; 9 nucleotides line up with TRBD2. Germline trimming cut 3 bases from V and 1 base from J; bases unmatched to any gene: 6. The germline gives CDR1 DFQATT, CDR2 SNEGSKA (reference sequence). CDR3 length equals 15 residues. The DNA of the CDR3 is TGCAGTGCTAGTGGGACTAGCCTAGGCCAAGAGACCCAGTACTTC. It is translated as CSASGTSLGQETQYF.

This clonotype came up many times. The V call is TRBV3-1, the J call TRBJ2-3, with D hard to call. Germline CDR1 is LGHDT and CDR2 is YNNKEL (reference sequence). V gave up 1 base and J gave up 6 bases, with 5 bases separating them. This CDR3 has 12 amino acids. Here the CDR3 reads CASSQVMDTQYF. In DNA, the CDR3 is TGTGCCAGCAGCCAAGTGATGGATACGCAGTATTTT.

The rearrangement joins TRBV9 to TRBJ2-1; 8 bases match TRBD2. V lost 4 bases and J lost 8; bases outside the gene matches: 17. Germline CDR1 and CDR2: SGDLS and YYNGEE. The CDR3 is made up of 17 amino acids. The CDR3 loop reads CASSLRTSNLAGDEQFF. CDR3 coding DNA: TGTGCCAGCAGCTTAAGGACTAGCAACCTCGCGGGGGATGAGCAGTTCTTC. Looking up the rest from reference TRBV9 and TRBJ2-1 gives the full variable domain: DSGVTQTPKHLITATGQRVTLRCSPRSGDLSVYWYQQSLDQGLQFLIQYYNGEERAKGNILERFSAQQFPDLHSELNLSSLELGDSALYFCASSLRTSNLAGDEQFFGPGTRLTVL.

As for this clonotype: Just one base apart from a much larger clone, this may be a read error. The V and J genes are TRBV25-1 and TRBJ2-3; D not resolved. V lost 6 bases, J lost 4 bases, and 11 bases lay in between. CDR1 is MGHDK and CDR2 is SYGVNS in the germline V gene. The CDR3 spans 13 residues. This chain's CDR3 is CASSPGFPDTQYF. The CDR3 nucleotides read TGTGCCAGCAGCCCCGGTTTCCCAGATACGCAGTATTTT.

This clonotype occurred a few times. This chain uses TRBV10-3 with TRBJ2-1, with 9 bases identical to TRBD2. The J segment lost 9 bases and the V segment lost 4 bases, leaving 16 bases of the junction unmatched. Per germline, CDR1 ENHRY and CDR2 SYGVKD. The CDR3 totals 17 residues. DNA of the CDR3: TGTGCCATCAGTGGACCCCGGGGCGGGAGGGACCATGGTGAGCAGTTCTTC. Translating it yields CAISGPRGGRDHGEQFF.

J is TRBJ1-6 and V is TRBV11-2, with unresolved D. Between the trimmed V and J ends, which lost 0 bases and 7 bases, there was a span of 13 bases. Germline CDR1 SGHAT, CDR2 FQNNGV. The CDR3 runs to 16 residues. For the CDR3, the DNA is TGTGCCAGCAGCTTAGAGGTTCTGGCACGGAATTCACCCCTCCACTTT. This translates into CASSLEVLARNSPLHF.

J is TRBJ2-1 and V is TRBV4-3; 9 positions match TRBD2. The V gene's germline CDR1 is LGHNA and CDR2 YSLEER. CDR3 length: 17 amino acids. V shed 1 base, J shed 7 bases, and the junction held 11 bases outside the gene matches. The CDR3 nucleotides read TGCGCCAGCAGCCAAGTCCCACTTGCGGGAGGGCGTAATGAGCAGTTCTTC. It codes for CASSQVPLAGGRNEQFF.

The V call is TRBV20-1, the J call TRBJ2-7; TRBD2 matches 12 bases. Germline assignment: CDR1 DFQATT and CDR2 SNEGSKA (reference sequence). V lost 1 base to trimming and J lost 7 bases; unmatched junction nucleotides: 14. This CDR3 spans 17 amino acids. Here the CDR3 DNA reads TGCAGTGCTAGAGCCTTACTAGGACTAGCGGGAAACAATGAGCAGTACTTC. Its protein product is CSARALLGLAGNNEQYF.

The rearrangement links TRBV27 to TRBJ2-7, with TRBD1 matching 7 bases. Germline V gives CDR1 MNHEY, CDR2 SMNVEV (reference sequence). The V and J ends lost 5 bases and 3 bases, in that order; junction bases with no gene match: 7. CDR3 size: 14 residues. The CDR3 coding sequence is TGTGCCAGCAGTGTCCAGGGACAGAACTACGAGCAGTACTTC. It yields the protein CASSVQGQNYEQYF.

The V call is TRBV2, the J call TRBJ1-2; possible D gene TRBD1, 5 bases. The V gene lost 8 bases and the J gene lost 0 bases, with 13 bases spanning the gap. Germline values: CDR1 SNHLY, CDR2 FYNNEI. The CDR3 covers 14 residues. CDR3 loop: CASVLDSSNYGYTF. The DNA for the CDR3 is TGTGCCAGCGTTTTAGACAGCTCTAACTATGGCTACACCTTC.

This clonotype showed up many times. CDR3 sequence: CASSYGGEGTEQYF. CDR3 coding DNA: TGTGCCAGCAGTTACGGGGGCGAAGGGACCGAGCAGTACTTC. J is TRBJ2-7 and V is TRBV6-2 or TRBV6-3; maybe TRBD1 (6 bases). Germline assignment: CDR1 MNHEY and CDR2 SVGEGT. The CDR3 totals 14 residues. V shed 2 bases and J shed 6 bases, with 14 bases lying between them.

A few counts support this clonotype. A junction boundary mismatches the germline segment, possibly from a read error. CDR3 loop: CSVEVGASGANALTF. CDR3 in DNA: TGCAGCGTTGAAGTCGGGGCCTCTGGGGCCAACGCCCTGACTTTC. The chain is built from TRBV29-1 and TRBJ2-6, with D perhaps being TRBD1 or TRBD2 (5 bases each). This CDR3 contains 15 residues. From germline, CDR1 is SQVTM and CDR2 ANQGSEA. The full variable domain, in which reference TRBV29-1 and TRBJ2-6 provide the parts outside the CDR3, is SAVISQKPSRDICQRGTSLTIQCQVDSQVTMMFWYRQQPGQSLTLIATANQGSEATYESGFVIDKFPISRPNLTFSTLTVSNMSPEDSSIYLCSVEVGASGANALTFGAGSRLTVL.

The CDR3 bases are TGTGCCAGTCAGACCCGAGTAGGCAACTCCTACGAGCAGTACTTC. Amino acids: CASQTRVGNSYEQYF. The chain joins TRBV6-5 to TRBJ2-7; D is undetermined. The CDR3 spans 15 residues. V shed 9 bases and J shed 0 bases, with 18 bases lying between them. Germline values: CDR1 MNHEY, CDR2 SVGAGI.

The rearrangement uses TRBV7-2 and TRBJ1-5; D perhaps matches TRBD1 (6 bases). This CDR3 contains 15 residues. Trimming took 5 bases from V and 3 from J, leaving 14 bases between them. Germline V gene sequence: CDR1 SGHTA, CDR2 FQGNSA. The CDR3: CASSPGTSLNQPQHF. The CDR3 DNA reads as TGTGCCAGCAGCCCCGGGACATCTCTCAATCAGCCCCAGCATTTT.

The genes are TRBV19 and TRBJ1-1; D is ambiguous. This CDR3 spans 14 amino acids. CDR1 and CDR2 from the germline V gene are LNHDA and SQIVND (reference sequence). Trimming pared 3 bases from V and 8 bases from J, leaving 16 bases between. As DNA, the CDR3 is TGTGCCAGTAGTATGGTGCGCGAGAGGAGAGAAGCTTTCTTT. Translated, it gives CASSMVRERREAFF.

V is TRBV29-1 and J is TRBJ2-1; 7 bases are shared with TRBD1. In germline, CDR1 is SQVTM, CDR2 ANQGSEA. The ends lost 2 bases at V and 8 bases at J; junction bases unmatched: 9. The CDR3 sequence is 14 residues long. The CDR3 reads CSVEPAGGTDEQFF. The CDR3 nucleotides read TGCAGCGTTGAACCTGCAGGGGGAACCGATGAGCAGTTCTTC.

This clonotype showed up just once. This sequence joins TRBV20-1 and TRBJ2-1, with D tentatively TRBD2 (6 bases). This CDR3 is 13 amino acids long. Trimming stripped 1 base from V and 3 bases from J, with 7 bases between. The germline V gene has CDR1 DFQATT and CDR2 SNEGSKA (reference sequence). The CDR3 reads CSARVADYNEQFF. CDR3 DNA sequence: TGCAGTGCTAGAGTAGCGGACTACAATGAGCAGTTCTTC.

V usage is TRBV6-2 or TRBV6-3 and J usage is TRBJ2-7, with 13 bases aligning to TRBD2. J gave up 3 bases and V 0 bases, and 5 bases lay outside the gene matches. The germline V gene encodes CDR1 MNHEY and CDR2 SVGEGT. There are 17 residues in the CDR3. As DNA, the CDR3 is TGTGCCAGCAGTTACTCGCTGACTAGCGGGGGGCTCTACGAGCAGTACTTC. Translating it yields CASSYSLTSGGLYEQYF.

The table lists this clonotype with many counts. V and J are TRBV10-3 and TRBJ1-5; D ambiguous. Trimming stripped 2 bases from V and 2 bases from J, with 1 base between. The CDR3 has 12 residues. CDR1 and CDR2 (germline): ENHRY, SYGVKD. CDR3 in amino acids: CAISEGNQPQHF. In DNA, the CDR3 is TGTGCCATCAGTGAGGGCAATCAGCCCCAGCATTTT.

A note on this clonotype: One end of the junction fails to match germline, which may point to a read error. The chain joins TRBV18 to TRBJ2-7; D gene uncertain. In germline, CDR1 is KGHSH, CDR2 LQKENI. This CDR3 is built from 12 residues. CDR3 region: CTSSPSDNEQYF. CDR3 nucleotide sequence: TGTACCAGCTCACCGTCCGACAATGAGCAGTACTTC.

V gene TRBV27 combines with J gene TRBJ1-1; a possible D gene is TRBD1 (5 bases). The CDR3 is 17 residues long. The V gene's germline CDR1 is MNHEY and CDR2 SMNVEV (reference sequence). Deletions cut 0 bases from V and 1 base from J, with 15 bases between. The chain's CDR3 is CASSLSGPAGGNTEAFF. CDR3 in DNA: TGTGCCAGCAGTTTATCGGGACCCGCTGGGGGGAACACTGAAGCTTTCTTT.